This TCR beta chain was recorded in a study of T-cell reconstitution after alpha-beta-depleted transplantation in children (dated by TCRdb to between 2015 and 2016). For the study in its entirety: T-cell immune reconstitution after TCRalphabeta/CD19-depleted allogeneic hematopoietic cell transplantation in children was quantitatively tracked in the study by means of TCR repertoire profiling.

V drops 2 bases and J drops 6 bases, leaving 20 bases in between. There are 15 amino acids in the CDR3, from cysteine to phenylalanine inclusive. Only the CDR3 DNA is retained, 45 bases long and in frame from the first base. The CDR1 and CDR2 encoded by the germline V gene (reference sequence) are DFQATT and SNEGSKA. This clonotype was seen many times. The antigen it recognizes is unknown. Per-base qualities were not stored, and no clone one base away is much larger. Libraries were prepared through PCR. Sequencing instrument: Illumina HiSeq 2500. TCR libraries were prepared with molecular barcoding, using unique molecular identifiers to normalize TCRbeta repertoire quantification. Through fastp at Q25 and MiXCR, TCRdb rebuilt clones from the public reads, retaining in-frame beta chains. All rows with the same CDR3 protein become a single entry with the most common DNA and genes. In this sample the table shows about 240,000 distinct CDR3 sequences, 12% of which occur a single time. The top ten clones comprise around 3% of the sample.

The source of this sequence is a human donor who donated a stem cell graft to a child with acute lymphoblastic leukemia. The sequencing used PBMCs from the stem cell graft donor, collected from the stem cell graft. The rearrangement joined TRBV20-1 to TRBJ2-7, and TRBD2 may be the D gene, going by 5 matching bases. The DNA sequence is TGCAGTGCTAGACCCCCTGACGGACTCCCTGCCGAGCAGTACTTC. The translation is CSARPPDGLPAEQYF.